A single sample gave rise to the 3 T cell receptor beta chains below, sequenced in a study of blood T cell repertoires in COVID-19. Sequenced by immunoSEQ multiplex PCR; TCRdb stores in-frame clones only, minus some. The data hold 250,000 to 350,000 clones, with roughly 87% observed a single time. Source material: PBMCs or T cells enriched from blood (not recorded which). These receptors came from a woman in her forties who had recovered from COVID-19.

This clone was seen a handful of times. The gene calls are TRBV5-4 and TRBJ2-7; 8 positions agree with TRBD2. This CDR3 has 16 residues. Trimming removed 4 bases from V and 3 bases from J; junction bases left unmatched: 12. Germline assignment: CDR1 SGHNT and CDR2 YYREEE (reference sequence). The CDR3, as DNA: TGTGCCAGCAGCCGCAGTACTAGCGGCTATATCTACGAGCAGTACTTC. Translated: CASSRSTSGYIYEQYF.

The chain has TRBV2 and TRBJ1-1, with 7 bases fitting TRBD1. CDR1 is SNHLY, CDR2 FYNNEI, per germline. CDR3 length: 13 residues. Trimming removed 6 bases from V and 8 bases from J; junction bases left unmatched: 9. The CDR3 sequence: CASRDRYKEEAFF. As DNA, the CDR3 is TGTGCCAGCAGGGACAGGTATAAAGAGGAAGCTTTCTTT.

The chain uses TRBV27 and TRBJ1-1, with 9 bases fitting TRBD1. Per the germline V gene, CDR1 is MNHEY and CDR2 is SMNVEV (reference sequence). The CDR3 contains 18 residues. The ends lost 5 bases at V and 2 bases at J; junction bases unmatched: 15. CDR3 DNA sequence: TGTGCCAGCAGTCACGGACAGGGGCAATCCCGAGGTAACACTGAAGCTTTCTTT. Translating it yields CASSHGQGQSRGNTEAFF.